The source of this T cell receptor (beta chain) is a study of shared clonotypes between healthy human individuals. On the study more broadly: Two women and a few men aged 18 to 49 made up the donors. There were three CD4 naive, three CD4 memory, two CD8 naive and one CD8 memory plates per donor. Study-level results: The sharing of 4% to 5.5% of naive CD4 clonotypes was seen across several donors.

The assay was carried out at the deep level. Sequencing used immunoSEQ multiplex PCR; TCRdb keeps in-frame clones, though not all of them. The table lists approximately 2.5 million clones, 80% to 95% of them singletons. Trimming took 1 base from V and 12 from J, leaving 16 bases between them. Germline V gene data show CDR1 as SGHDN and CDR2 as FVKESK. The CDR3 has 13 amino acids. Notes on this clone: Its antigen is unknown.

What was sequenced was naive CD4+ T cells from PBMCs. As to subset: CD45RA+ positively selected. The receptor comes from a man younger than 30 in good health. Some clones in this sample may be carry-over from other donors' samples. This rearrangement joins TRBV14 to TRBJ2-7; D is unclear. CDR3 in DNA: TGTGCCAGCAGCCAAGGGGCTATGGGTGTTCCGTACTTC. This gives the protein CASSQGAMGVPYF.